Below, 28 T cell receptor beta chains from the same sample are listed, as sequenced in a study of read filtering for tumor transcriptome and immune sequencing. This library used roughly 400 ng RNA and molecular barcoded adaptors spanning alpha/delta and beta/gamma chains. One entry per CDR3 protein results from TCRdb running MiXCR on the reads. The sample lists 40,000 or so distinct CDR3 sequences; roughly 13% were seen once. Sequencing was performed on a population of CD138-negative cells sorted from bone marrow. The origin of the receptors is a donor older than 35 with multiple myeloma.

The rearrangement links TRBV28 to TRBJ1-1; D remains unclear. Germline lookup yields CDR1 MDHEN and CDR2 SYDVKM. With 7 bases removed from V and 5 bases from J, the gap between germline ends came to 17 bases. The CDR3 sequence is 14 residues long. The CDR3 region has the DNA TGTGCCAGCACCGAGTCCCCCGGCGGGACTGAAGCTTTCTTT. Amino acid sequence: CASTESPGGTEAFF.

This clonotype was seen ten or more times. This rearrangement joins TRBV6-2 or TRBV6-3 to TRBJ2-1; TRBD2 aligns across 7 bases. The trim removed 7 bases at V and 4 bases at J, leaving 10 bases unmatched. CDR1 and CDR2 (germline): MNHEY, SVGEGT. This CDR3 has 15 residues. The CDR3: CASIPAASGYNEQFF. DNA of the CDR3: TGTGCCAGCATCCCAGCGGCTAGCGGATACAATGAGCAGTTCTTC.

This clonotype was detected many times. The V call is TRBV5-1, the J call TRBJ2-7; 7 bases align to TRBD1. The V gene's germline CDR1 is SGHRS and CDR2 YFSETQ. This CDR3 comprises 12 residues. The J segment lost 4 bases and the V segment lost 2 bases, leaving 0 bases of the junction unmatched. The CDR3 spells CASSLQGYEQYF. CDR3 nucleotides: TGCGCCAGCAGCTTACAGGGGTACGAGCAGTACTTC.

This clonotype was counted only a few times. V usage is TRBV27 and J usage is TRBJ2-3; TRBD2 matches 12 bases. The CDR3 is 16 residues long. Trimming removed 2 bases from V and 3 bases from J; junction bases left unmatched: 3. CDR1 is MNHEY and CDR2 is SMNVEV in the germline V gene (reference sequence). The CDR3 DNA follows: TGTGCCAGCAGTTTACTAGCGGGAGGGAGGACAGATACGCAGTATTTT. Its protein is CASSLLAGGRTDTQYF.

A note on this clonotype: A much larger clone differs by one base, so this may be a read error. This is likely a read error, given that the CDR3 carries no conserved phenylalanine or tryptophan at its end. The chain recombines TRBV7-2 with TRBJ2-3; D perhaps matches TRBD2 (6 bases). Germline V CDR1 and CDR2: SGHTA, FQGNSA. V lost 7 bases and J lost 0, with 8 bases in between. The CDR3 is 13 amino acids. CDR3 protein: CASNRESTDTQYL. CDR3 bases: TGTGCCAGCAATCGGGAGAGCACAGATACGCAGTATCTT.

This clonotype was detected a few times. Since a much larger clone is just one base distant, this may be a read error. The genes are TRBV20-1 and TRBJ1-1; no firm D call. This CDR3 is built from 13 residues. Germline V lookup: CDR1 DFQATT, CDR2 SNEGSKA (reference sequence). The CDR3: CSARDRGNTKAFF. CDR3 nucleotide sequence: TGCAGTGCTAGAGATCGCGGGAACACTAAAGCTTTCTTT.

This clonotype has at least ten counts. The chain's CDR3 is CATRSGRAGNQPQHF. The CDR3 bases are TGTGCCACCAGATCCGGGAGGGCTGGCAATCAGCCCCAGCATTTT. The chain links TRBV24-1 to TRBJ1-5; no reliable D call. V lost 7 bases, J lost 2 bases, and 14 bases lay in between. Germline V lookup: CDR1 KGHDR, CDR2 SFDVKD. The CDR3 length is 15 residues.

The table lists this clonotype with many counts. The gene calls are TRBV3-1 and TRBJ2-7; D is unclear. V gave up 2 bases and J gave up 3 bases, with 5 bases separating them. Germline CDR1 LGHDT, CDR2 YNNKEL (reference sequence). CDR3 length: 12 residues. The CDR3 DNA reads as TGTGCCAGCAGCCAAACCGGCTACGAGCAGTACTTC. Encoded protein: CASSQTGYEQYF.

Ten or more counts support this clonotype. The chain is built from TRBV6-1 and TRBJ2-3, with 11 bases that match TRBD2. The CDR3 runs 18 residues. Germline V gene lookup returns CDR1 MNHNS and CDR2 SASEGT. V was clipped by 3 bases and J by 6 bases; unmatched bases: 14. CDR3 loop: CASSDPGTSGPLGDTQYF. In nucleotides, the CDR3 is TGTGCCAGCAGTGATCCCGGGACTAGCGGCCCGTTGGGGGATACGCAGTATTTT.

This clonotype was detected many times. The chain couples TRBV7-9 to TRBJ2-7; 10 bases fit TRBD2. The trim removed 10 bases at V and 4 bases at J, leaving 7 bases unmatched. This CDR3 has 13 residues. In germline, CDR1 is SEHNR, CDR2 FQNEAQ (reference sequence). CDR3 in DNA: TGTGCCATAAGCGGGAGGGCAGGTTACGAGCAGTACTTC. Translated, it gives CAISGRAGYEQYF.

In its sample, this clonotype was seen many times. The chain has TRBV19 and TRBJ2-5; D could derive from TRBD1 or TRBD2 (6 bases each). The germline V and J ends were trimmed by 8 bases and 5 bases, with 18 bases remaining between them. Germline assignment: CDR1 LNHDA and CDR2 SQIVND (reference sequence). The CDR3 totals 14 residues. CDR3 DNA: TGTGCCAGTTCGGGGGCCCCGCTCCACGAGACCCAGTACTTC. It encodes CASSGAPLHETQYF.

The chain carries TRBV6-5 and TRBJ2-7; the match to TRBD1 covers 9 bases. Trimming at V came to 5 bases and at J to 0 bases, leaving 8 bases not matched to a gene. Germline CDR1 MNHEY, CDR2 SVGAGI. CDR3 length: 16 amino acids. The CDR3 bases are TGTGCCAGCAGTCCGTCCGGGACAGGGCGCTCCTACGAGCAGTACTTC. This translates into CASSPSGTGRSYEQYF.

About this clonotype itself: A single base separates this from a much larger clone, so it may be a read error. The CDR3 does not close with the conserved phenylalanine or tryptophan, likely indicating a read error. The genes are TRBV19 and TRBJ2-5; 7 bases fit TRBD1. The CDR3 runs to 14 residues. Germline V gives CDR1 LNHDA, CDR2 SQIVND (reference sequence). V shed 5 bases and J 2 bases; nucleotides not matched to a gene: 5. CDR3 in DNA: TGTGCCAGTAGTTCGCAGGGACAGCAAGAGACCCAGTACTCC. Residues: CASSSQGQQETQYS.

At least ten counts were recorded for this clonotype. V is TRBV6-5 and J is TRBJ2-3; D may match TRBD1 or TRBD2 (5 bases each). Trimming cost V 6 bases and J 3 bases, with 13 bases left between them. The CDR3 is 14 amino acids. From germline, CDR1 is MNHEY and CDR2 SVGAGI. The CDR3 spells CASSLLRGTDTQYF. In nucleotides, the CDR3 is TGTGCCAGCAGCCTCTTGAGGGGAACAGATACGCAGTATTTT.

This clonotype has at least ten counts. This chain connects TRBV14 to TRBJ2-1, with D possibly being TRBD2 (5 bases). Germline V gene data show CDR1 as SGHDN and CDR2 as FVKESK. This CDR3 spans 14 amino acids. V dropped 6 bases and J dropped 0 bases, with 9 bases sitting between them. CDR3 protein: CASSVGSSYNEQFF. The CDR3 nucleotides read TGTGCCAGCAGTGTGGGGAGCTCCTACAATGAGCAGTTCTTC.

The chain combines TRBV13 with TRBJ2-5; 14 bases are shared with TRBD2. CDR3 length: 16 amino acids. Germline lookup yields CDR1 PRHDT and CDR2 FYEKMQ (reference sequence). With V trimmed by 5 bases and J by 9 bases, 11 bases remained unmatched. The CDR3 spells CASSPWTSGRPVPQYF. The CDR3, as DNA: TGTGCCAGCAGCCCGTGGACTAGCGGGAGGCCCGTGCCCCAGTACTTC.

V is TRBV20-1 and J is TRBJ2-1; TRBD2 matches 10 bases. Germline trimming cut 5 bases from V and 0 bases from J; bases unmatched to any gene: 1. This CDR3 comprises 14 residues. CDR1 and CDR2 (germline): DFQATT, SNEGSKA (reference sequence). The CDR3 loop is CSASSGGSYNEQFF. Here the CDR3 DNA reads TGCAGTGCTTCTAGCGGGGGCTCCTACAATGAGCAGTTCTTC.

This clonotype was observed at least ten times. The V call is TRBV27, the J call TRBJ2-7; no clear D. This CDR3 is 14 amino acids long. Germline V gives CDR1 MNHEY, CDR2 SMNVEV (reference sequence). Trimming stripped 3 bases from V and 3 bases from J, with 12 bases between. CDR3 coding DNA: TGTGCCAGCAGTTTTAAAGACACGAACTACGAGCAGTACTTC. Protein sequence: CASSFKDTNYEQYF.

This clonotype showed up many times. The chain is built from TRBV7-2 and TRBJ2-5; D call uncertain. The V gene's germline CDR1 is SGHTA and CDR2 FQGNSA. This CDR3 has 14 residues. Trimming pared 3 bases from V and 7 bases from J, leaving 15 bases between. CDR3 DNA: TGTGCCAGCAGCTTGGACGTTCCCCCCGGGACCCAGTACTTC. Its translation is CASSLDVPPGTQYF.

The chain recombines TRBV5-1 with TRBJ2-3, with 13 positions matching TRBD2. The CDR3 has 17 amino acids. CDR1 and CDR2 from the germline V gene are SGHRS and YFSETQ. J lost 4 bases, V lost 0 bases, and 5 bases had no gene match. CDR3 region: CASSLAPGLAGPDTQYF. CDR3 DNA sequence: TGCGCCAGCAGCTTGGCTCCGGGACTAGCGGGACCAGATACGCAGTATTTT.

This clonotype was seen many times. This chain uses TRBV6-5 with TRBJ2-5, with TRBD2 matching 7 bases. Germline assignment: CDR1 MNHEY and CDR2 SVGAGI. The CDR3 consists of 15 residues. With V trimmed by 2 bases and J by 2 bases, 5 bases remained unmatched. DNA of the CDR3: TGTGCCAGCAGTTACACCTCTAGCGGACAAGAGACCCAGTACTTC. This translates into CASSYTSSGQETQYF.

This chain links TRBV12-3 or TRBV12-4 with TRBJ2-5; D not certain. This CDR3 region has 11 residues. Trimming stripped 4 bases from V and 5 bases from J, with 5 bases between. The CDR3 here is CASSYSETQYF. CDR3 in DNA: TGTGCCAGCAGTTATTCGGAGACCCAGTACTTC.

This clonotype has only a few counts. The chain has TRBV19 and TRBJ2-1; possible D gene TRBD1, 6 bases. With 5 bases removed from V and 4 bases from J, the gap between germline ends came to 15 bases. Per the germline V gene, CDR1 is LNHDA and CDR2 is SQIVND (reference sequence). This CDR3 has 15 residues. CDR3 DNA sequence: TGTGCCAGTAGTTTCACCGGGACATCTTACAATGAGCAGTTCTTC. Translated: CASSFTGTSYNEQFF.

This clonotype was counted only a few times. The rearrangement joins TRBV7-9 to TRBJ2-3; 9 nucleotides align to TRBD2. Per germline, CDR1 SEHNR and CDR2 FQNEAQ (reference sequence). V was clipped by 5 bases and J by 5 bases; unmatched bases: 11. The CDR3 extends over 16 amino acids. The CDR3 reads CASSPSASGNGDTQYF. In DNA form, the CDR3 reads TGTGCCAGCAGCCCAAGCGCTAGCGGGAACGGAGATACGCAGTATTTT.

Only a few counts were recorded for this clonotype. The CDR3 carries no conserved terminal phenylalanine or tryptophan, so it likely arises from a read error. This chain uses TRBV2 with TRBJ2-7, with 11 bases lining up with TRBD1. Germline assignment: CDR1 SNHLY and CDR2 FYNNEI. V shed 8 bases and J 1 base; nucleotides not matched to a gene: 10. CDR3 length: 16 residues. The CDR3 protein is CASPGQGVSPSYEQYS. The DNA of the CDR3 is TGTGCCAGCCCGGGACAGGGGGTATCGCCATCCTACGAGCAGTACTCC.

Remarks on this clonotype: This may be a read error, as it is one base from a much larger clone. The CDR3 is CSARTGAPSNENLFF. In DNA form, the CDR3 reads TGCAGTGCTAGGACAGGGGCACCCTCTAATGAAAACCTGTTTTTT. V usage is TRBV20-1 and J usage is TRBJ1-4; the match to TRBD1 covers 8 bases. Germline CDR1 reads DFQATT; CDR2 reads SNEGSKA (reference sequence). This CDR3 comprises 15 residues.

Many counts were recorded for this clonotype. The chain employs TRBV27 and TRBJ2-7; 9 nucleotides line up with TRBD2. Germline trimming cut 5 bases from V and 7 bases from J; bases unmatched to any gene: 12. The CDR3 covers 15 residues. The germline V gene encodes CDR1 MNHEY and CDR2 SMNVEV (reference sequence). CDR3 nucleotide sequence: TGTGCCAGCAGTGCTATGCTAGCGGGAAGCGGTGAGCAGTACTTC. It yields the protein CASSAMLAGSGEQYF.

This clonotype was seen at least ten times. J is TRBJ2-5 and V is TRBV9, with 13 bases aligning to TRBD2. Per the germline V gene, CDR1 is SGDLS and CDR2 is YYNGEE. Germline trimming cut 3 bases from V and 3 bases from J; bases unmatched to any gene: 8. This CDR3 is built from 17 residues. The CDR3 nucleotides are TGTGCCAGCAGCGCCGCCGGGACTAGCGGGACGGAAGAGACCCAGTACTTC. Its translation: CASSAAGTSGTEETQYF.